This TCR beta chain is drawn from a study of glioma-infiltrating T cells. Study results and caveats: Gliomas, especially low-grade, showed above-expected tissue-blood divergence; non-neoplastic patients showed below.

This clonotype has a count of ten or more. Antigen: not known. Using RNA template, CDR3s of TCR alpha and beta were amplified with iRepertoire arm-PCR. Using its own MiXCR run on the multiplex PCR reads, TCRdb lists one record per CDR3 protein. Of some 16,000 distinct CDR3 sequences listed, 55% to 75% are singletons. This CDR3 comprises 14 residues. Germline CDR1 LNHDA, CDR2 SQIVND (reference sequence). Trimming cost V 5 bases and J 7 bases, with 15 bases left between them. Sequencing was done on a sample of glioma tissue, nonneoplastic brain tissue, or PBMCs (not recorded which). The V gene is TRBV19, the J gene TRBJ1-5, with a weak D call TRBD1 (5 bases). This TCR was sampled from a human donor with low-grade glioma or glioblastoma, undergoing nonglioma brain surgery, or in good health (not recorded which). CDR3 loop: CASSGDSSKQPQHF. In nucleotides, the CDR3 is TGTGCCAGTAGTGGCGACAGCTCTAAGCAGCCCCAGCATTTT.